This TCR beta chain emerged from a study of shared clonotypes between healthy human individuals. General study points: The low donor count limited represented genetic and exposure-history diversity. Clonotypes that were shared across four donors made up 4% to 6% of naive CD4 clonotypes.

Worth noting for this clone: What it binds is unknown.

The CDR3 length is 13 residues. With V trimmed by 7 bases and J by 3 bases, 4 bases remained unmatched. Germline-derived CDR1 and CDR2 are SGHDT and YYEEEE. Once extracted for a subset, genomic DNA was divided evenly among several immunoSEQ plates. Libraries were prepared by immunoSEQ multiplex PCR; TCRdb keeps only in-frame clonotypes and omits some of them. The sample contains about 1 million clones, approximately 68% of which appear only once. This receptor was taken from a man aged 18 to 29 in good health. Sequenced: memory CD4+ T cells sorted from blood. Specified subset: CD45RA-negative fraction. This chain connects TRBV5-6 to TRBJ1-5, with 7 nucleotides matching TRBD1. In DNA, the CDR3 is TGTGCCAGCGCACAGGGGTCCAATCAGCCCCAGCATTTT. Its protein product is CASAQGSNQPQHF.